These 22 T cell receptor beta chains were sequenced from one sample in a study of shared clonotypes between healthy human individuals. The protocol was immunoSEQ multiplex PCR, while the TCRdb copy is restricted to in-frame clones and leaves out a portion. The sample has 2 million to 3 million clones; 80% to 95% are singletons. The sequenced material came from naive CD4+ T cells from PBMCs. The sample's subset: CD45RA+ positively selected. The source is a man aged 18 to 30 in good health. Some clones in this sample may be carry-over from other donors' samples.

This chain joins TRBV5-1 and TRBJ2-1, with a possible D match to TRBD1 (6 bases). The ends were cut back, 4 bases at V and 4 bases at J, with 18 bases in the middle. The germline V gene has CDR1 SGHRS and CDR2 YFSETQ. The CDR3 sequence is 16 residues long. In nucleotides, the CDR3 is TGCGCCAGCAGCGCAGGGGCTAGAACGGGATACAATGAGCAGTTCTTC. It codes for CASSAGARTGYNEQFF.

The V gene is TRBV5-4, the J gene TRBJ2-1, with 11 bases lining up with TRBD2. The trim removed 4 bases at V and 2 bases at J, leaving 8 bases unmatched. Germline-derived CDR1 and CDR2 are SGHNT and YYREEE (reference sequence). This CDR3 spans 17 amino acids. In DNA form, the CDR3 reads TGTGCCAGCAGCCCGGGACTAGCGGAGCGAGCCTACAATGAGCAGTTCTTC. It yields the protein CASSPGLAERAYNEQFF.

The chain joins TRBV6-5 to TRBJ1-5, with D possibly being TRBD1 (5 bases). The V end was cut by 0 bases, the J end by 2 bases, with 11 bases between. Germline values: CDR1 MNHEY, CDR2 SVGAGI. This CDR3 has 16 amino acids. The CDR3 bases are TGTGCCAGCAGTTACTCGGGAATAGGGGGCAATCAGCCCCAGCATTTT. Protein: CASSYSGIGGNQPQHF.

The rearrangement joins TRBV7-2 to TRBJ2-3; D uncertain. Germline loops: CDR1 SGHTA, CDR2 FQGNSA. V was cut by 7 bases and J by 4 bases, with 12 bases left in between. There are 13 residues in the CDR3. This chain's CDR3 is CASTPLSADTQYF. Written as DNA, the CDR3 is TGTGCCAGCACCCCTCTGAGCGCAGATACGCAGTATTTT. Together with reference TRBV7-2 and TRBJ2-3, the CDR3 gives the full variable domain: GAGVSQSPSNKVTEKGKDVELRCDPISGHTALYWYRQSLGQGLEFLIYFQGNSAPDKSGLPSDRFSAERTGGSVSTLTIQRTQQEDSAVYLCASTPLSADTQYFGPGTRLTVL.

V usage is TRBV9 and J usage is TRBJ1-2, with 7 bases lining up with TRBD1. With 4 bases clipped from V and 7 bases from J, the junction kept 10 bases outside the gene matches. Germline lookup yields CDR1 SGDLS and CDR2 YYNGEE. The CDR3 spans 14 residues. As DNA, the CDR3 is TGTGCCAGCAGCCCCCGGACAGGTCTAGGTGGCTACACCTTC. Translated, it gives CASSPRTGLGGYTF.

In DNA form, the CDR3 reads TGTGCCAGCAGCCCGCGGGACGTAAGCTCCTACGAGCAGTACTTC. Protein product: CASSPRDVSSYEQYF. J is TRBJ2-5 and V is TRBV6-5, with TRBD2 as a possible D gene (6 bases). Judging by the DNA end, TRBJ2-7 fits better; the J call may be wrong. This CDR3 region has 15 residues. CDR1 MNHEY and CDR2 SVGAGI come from the germline V gene.

The chain employs TRBV28 and TRBJ2-3; TRBD1 is a possible D gene (6 bases). The CDR3 consists of 16 residues. V lost 0 bases, J lost 4 bases, and 14 bases lay in between. Germline V gene data show CDR1 as MDHEN and CDR2 as SYDVKM. The CDR3 region is CASSLWQGTSADTQYF. The CDR3 DNA reads TGTGCCAGCAGTTTATGGCAGGGGACCAGCGCAGATACGCAGTATTTT.

With respect to this clone: Distinct nucleotide sequences in the sample also encode this CDR3. The chain couples TRBV9 to TRBJ2-5; 7 bases are a match to TRBD1. CDR3 size: 13 residues. Germline loops: CDR1 SGDLS, CDR2 YYNGEE. Trimming cost V 3 bases and J 4 bases; bases outside gene matches: 3. CDR3 sequence: CASSARQGETQYF. Written as DNA, the CDR3 is TGTGCCAGCAGCGCAAGACAGGGAGAGACCCAGTACTTC.

The genes are TRBV7-3 and TRBJ2-7; TRBD2 is a possible D gene (7 bases). The CDR3 has 15 residues. The V gene lost 5 bases and the J gene lost 2 bases, with 16 bases spanning the gap. Germline-derived CDR1 and CDR2 are SGHTA and FQGTGA. The CDR3 reads CASSPRGGATYEQYF. As DNA, the CDR3 is TGTGCCAGCAGCCCCCGCGGGGGCGCTACCTACGAGCAGTACTTC.

This clone was counted a few times. Other DNA sequences within the sample encode an identical CDR3. The chain couples TRBV18 to TRBJ2-2; D remains unclear. Germline values: CDR1 KGHSH, CDR2 LQKENI. V lost 4 bases and J 11 bases, leaving 8 bases between the germline ends. CDR3 length: 11 amino acids. The CDR3: CASSRPGELFF. Written as DNA, the CDR3 is TGTGCCAGCTCACGCCCGGGCGAGCTGTTTTTT.

J is TRBJ2-3 and V is TRBV5-1; 9 positions agree with TRBD1. Germline V CDR1 and CDR2: SGHRS, YFSETQ. There are 16 residues in the CDR3. V lost 4 bases, J lost 2 bases, and 8 bases stayed unmatched. Here the CDR3 reads CASSPGQGPNTDTQYF. DNA for the CDR3: TGCGCCAGCAGCCCGGGACAGGGTCCCAACACAGATACGCAGTATTTT.

The chain combines TRBV19 with TRBJ1-3; no clear D. The CDR3 extends over 14 amino acids. V shed 9 bases and J shed 4 bases, with 16 bases lying between them. CDR1 is LNHDA and CDR2 is SQIVND in the germline V gene (reference sequence). In DNA, the CDR3 is TGTGCCAGCGGACTCACTATTTTCGGAAACACCATATATTTT. This gives the protein CASGLTIFGNTIYF.

The chain joins TRBV15 to TRBJ2-1, with 10 positions matching TRBD2. The junction had 10 bases not matched to a gene; V was cut back by 1 base and J by 10 bases. Germline assignment: CDR1 LNHNV and CDR2 YYDKDF (reference sequence). The CDR3 contains 16 residues. CDR3 bases: TGTGCCACCAGCAGAGGAGAAGCGGGAGGGGCTGGGGAGCAGTTCTTC. Amino acids: CATSRGEAGGAGEQFF.

The chain is built from TRBV6-5 and TRBJ2-7; 7 bases are a match to TRBD1. Germline CDR1 is MNHEY and CDR2 is SVGAGI. The CDR3 runs 12 residues. V dropped 9 bases and J dropped 1; count of bases not matched to a gene: 3. CDR3: CASTGQSYEQYF. CDR3 DNA sequence: TGTGCCAGTACGGGACAGTCCTACGAGCAGTACTTC.

The chain uses TRBV30 and TRBJ2-1, with D unresolved. Germline V CDR1 and CDR2: GTSNPN, SVGIG (reference sequence). The CDR3 contains 14 residues. The V end lost 0 bases, the J end lost 8 bases, and 14 bases lay between the germline ends. The CDR3 DNA follows: TGTGCCTGGAGTGTCACGCTTACCATGGATGAGCAGTTCTTC. Protein product: CAWSVTLTMDEQFF.

The chain couples TRBV19 to TRBJ2-1; possibly TRBD1 for D (6 bases). The CDR3 sequence is 13 residues long. CDR1 LNHDA and CDR2 SQIVND come from the germline V gene (reference sequence). The V gene lost 9 bases and the J gene lost 2 bases, with 11 bases spanning the gap. The CDR3 region is CASRGSPYNEQFF. CDR3 coding DNA: TGTGCCAGCAGGGGTTCCCCCTACAATGAGCAGTTCTTC.

V gene TRBV7-3 combines with J gene TRBJ2-3; tentative D call: TRBD2 (6 bases). The CDR3 consists of 15 residues. Germline V CDR1 and CDR2: SGHTA, FQGTGA. The ends were cut back, 4 bases at V and 0 bases at J, with 11 bases in the middle. CDR3: CASSSAGYSTDTQYF. CDR3 in DNA: TGTGCCAGCAGCTCCGCGGGGTACAGCACAGATACGCAGTATTTT.

V is TRBV2 and J is TRBJ1-2; D not certain. V lost 6 bases and J lost 4, with 12 bases in between. There are 13 residues in the CDR3. Looked up from germline, CDR1 is SNHLY and CDR2 is FYNNEI. The CDR3 DNA sequence: TGTGCCAGCAGAGCGGACGCCTCCTATGGCTACACCTTC. Translating gives CASRADASYGYTF.

J is TRBJ2-2 and V is TRBV18; maybe TRBD1 (6 bases). The V gene lost 2 bases and the J gene lost 0 bases, with 13 bases spanning the gap. The germline gives CDR1 KGHSH, CDR2 LQKENI. The CDR3 has 17 amino acids. DNA of the CDR3: TGTGCCAGCTCACCAAGTCCCAGGGGCGCGAACACCGGGGAGCTGTTTTTT. It translates to CASSPSPRGANTGELFF.

As for this clone: This specimen includes other DNA sequences encoding the same CDR3. The chain carries TRBV7-2 and TRBJ1-1; TRBD1 is a possible D gene (5 bases). V lost 5 bases and J 1 base, leaving 11 bases between the germline ends. CDR3 length: 14 residues. Germline V gives CDR1 SGHTA, CDR2 FQGNSA. CDR3 sequence: CASSPGTANTEAFF. The CDR3 nucleotides are TGTGCCAGCAGCCCCGGGACTGCGAACACTGAAGCTTTCTTT.

The chain has TRBV15 and TRBJ1-1; perhaps TRBD1 as D (5 bases). The CDR3 loop spans 15 amino acids. Germline V gene lookup returns CDR1 LNHNV and CDR2 YYDKDF (reference sequence). The V end was cut by 3 bases, the J end by 6 bases, with 17 bases between. The CDR3: CATSRPGLGLAEAFF. Here the CDR3 DNA reads TGTGCCACCAGCAGGCCCGGACTGGGACTTGCTGAAGCTTTCTTT.

V usage is TRBV28 and J usage is TRBJ2-3, with D possibly matching TRBD2 (7 bases). CDR3 size: 16 residues. From germline, CDR1 is MDHEN and CDR2 SYDVKM. Trimming took off 5 bases at V and 0 bases at J, with 15 bases between the two ends. CDR3 DNA sequence: TGTGCCAGCAGTACCCCTCGGGGGGCTAGCACAGATACGCAGTATTTT. Translated, it gives CASSTPRGASTDTQYF.